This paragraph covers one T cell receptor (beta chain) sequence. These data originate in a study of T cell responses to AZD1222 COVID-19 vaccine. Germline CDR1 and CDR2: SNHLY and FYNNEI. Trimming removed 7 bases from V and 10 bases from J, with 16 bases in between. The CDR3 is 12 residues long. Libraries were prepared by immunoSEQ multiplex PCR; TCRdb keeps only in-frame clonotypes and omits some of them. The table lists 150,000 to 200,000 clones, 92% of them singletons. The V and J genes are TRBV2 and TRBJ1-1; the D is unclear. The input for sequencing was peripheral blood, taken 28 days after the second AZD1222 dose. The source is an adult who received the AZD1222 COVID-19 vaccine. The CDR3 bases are TGTGCCAGCAACCCCGAGGGTGGACGAGCTTTCTTT. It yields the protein CASNPEGGRAFF. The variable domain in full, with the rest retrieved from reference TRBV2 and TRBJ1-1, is EPEVTQTPSHQVTQMGQEVILRCVPISNHLYFYWYRQILGQKVEFLVSFYNNEISEKSEIFDDQFSVERPDGSNFTLKIRSTKLEDSAMYFCASNPEGGRAFFGQGTRLTVV.